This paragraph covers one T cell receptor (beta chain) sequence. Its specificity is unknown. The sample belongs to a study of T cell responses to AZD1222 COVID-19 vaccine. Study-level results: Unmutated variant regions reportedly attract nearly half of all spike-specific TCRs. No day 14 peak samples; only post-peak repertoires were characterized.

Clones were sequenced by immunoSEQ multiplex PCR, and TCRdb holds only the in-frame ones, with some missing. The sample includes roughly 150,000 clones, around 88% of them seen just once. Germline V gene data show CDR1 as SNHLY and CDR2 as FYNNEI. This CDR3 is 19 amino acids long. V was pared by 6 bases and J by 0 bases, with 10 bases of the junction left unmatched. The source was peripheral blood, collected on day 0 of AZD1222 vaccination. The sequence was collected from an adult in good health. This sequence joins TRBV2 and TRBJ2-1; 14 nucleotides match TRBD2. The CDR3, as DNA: TGTGCCAGCAGGGGGGGCCCCGGGACTAGCGGGAGCTCCTACAATGAGCAGTTCTTC. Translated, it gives CASRGGPGTSGSSYNEQFF.